These 29 T cell receptor beta chains originate from one sample sequenced in a study of shared clonotypes between healthy human individuals. TCRdb's table, derived via immunoSEQ multiplex PCR, lists solely in-frame clones and lacks some. The sample lists over 2 million clones; just under 95% were seen once. Source material: naive CD4+ T cells from PBMCs. Subset given: CD45RA+ positively selected. These receptors were collected from a man in his late teens or twenties in good health. Some clones in this sample may be carry-over from other donors' samples.

About this clone: The junction shows a germline mismatch at one end, possibly a read error. The CDR3 nucleotides read TGTGCCAGCAGCAAAGACTCTGGGGCCAACGTCCTGACTTTC. Encoded protein: CASSKDSGANVLTF. The gene calls are TRBV4-2 and TRBJ2-6; D not certain. This CDR3 region has 14 residues. Germline CDR1 is LGHNA and CDR2 is YNFKEQ.

The chain has TRBV6-5 and TRBJ2-3; 7 nucleotides match TRBD1. From germline, CDR1 is MNHEY and CDR2 SVGAGI. The J segment lost 2 bases and the V segment lost 6 bases, leaving 8 bases of the junction unmatched. The CDR3 covers 15 residues. The CDR3, as DNA: TGTGCCAGCAGACAGGACAGGACCTCCACAGATACGCAGTATTTT. Translated, it gives CASRQDRTSTDTQYF.

CDR3 coding DNA: TGTGCCAGTCGAAGACAGGGCCCTTCCGGCGAGCAGTACTTC. Its translation is CASRRQGPSGEQYF. This chain joins TRBV5-5 and TRBJ2-7, with TRBD1 matching 7 bases. V lost 8 bases and J lost 6; bases outside the gene matches: 14. This CDR3 comprises 14 residues. Germline loops: CDR1 SGHKS, CDR2 YYEKEE (reference sequence).

This sequence joins TRBV5-6 and TRBJ2-5; 9 bases fit TRBD1. The CDR3 is made up of 15 amino acids. The V gene's germline CDR1 is SGHDT and CDR2 YYEEEE. The J segment lost 8 bases and the V segment lost 6 bases, leaving 14 bases of the junction unmatched. CDR3 in DNA: TGTGCCAGCAATCGGCTGCGGGACAGGGACCCCACCCAGTACTTC. It specifies CASNRLRDRDPTQYF.

J is TRBJ1-2 and V is TRBV6-6; D not certain. Per the germline V gene, CDR1 is MNHNY and CDR2 is SVGAGI (reference sequence). The CDR3 runs 16 residues. The ends were cut back, 0 bases at V and 6 bases at J, with 17 bases in the middle. The CDR3 nucleotides read TGTGCCAGCAGTTACTCTTTCACACTCCTAAAGCATGGCTACACCTTC. Encoded protein: CASSYSFTLLKHGYTF.

Concerning this clone: Other DNA sequences in the sample encode the same CDR3. This chain links TRBV11-2 with TRBJ2-2, with D possibly matching TRBD2 (5 bases). CDR1 is SGHAT and CDR2 is FQNNGV in the germline V gene. This CDR3 spans 13 amino acids. V lost 3 bases and J lost 6, with 8 bases in between. DNA of the CDR3: TGTGCCAGCAGCTTCTCCGGGGCCGGGGAGCTGTTTTTT. It translates to CASSFSGAGELFF.

V usage is TRBV27 and J usage is TRBJ2-7, with 9 bases identical to TRBD1. This CDR3 is 14 amino acids long. Unmatched junction bases numbered 10, after V lost 8 bases and J lost 5 bases. The germline V gene has CDR1 MNHEY and CDR2 SMNVEV (reference sequence). The CDR3 nucleotides are TGTGCCAGCTCGCCCCAGGGACAGGGTCACGAGCAGTACTTC. The encoded protein is CASSPQGQGHEQYF.

V usage is TRBV10-3 and J usage is TRBJ2-7, with 11 bases fitting TRBD2. In germline, CDR1 is ENHRY, CDR2 SYGVKD. V lost 6 bases to trimming and J lost 2 bases; unmatched junction nucleotides: 6. The CDR3 is 15 residues long. The CDR3 loop reads CAIRAGLAEPYEQYF. The CDR3 nucleotides read TGTGCCATCAGAGCGGGACTAGCGGAACCCTACGAGCAGTACTTC.

CDR3 sequence reads: CASSLGGYRANEKLFF. The CDR3 region has the DNA TGTGCCAGCAGCTTGGGAGGTTACAGAGCTAATGAAAAACTGTTTTTT. V and J are TRBV5-4 and TRBJ1-4; no firm D call. There are 16 residues in the CDR3. V lost 0 bases and J 3 bases, leaving 12 bases between the germline ends. Germline-derived CDR1 and CDR2 are SGHNT and YYREEE (reference sequence).

The chain employs TRBV5-1 and TRBJ1-1, with unresolved D. The V gene's germline CDR1 is SGHRS and CDR2 YFSETQ. Deletions cut 0 bases from V and 1 base from J, with 7 bases between. CDR3 length: 14 amino acids. In DNA, the CDR3 is TGCGCCAGCAGCTTGGGACACTCGAACACTGAAGCTTTCTTT. Translating it yields CASSLGHSNTEAFF.

V gene TRBV18 combines with J gene TRBJ1-1; D is undetermined. V was trimmed by 6 bases and J by 0 bases, leaving 8 bases between them. This CDR3 region has 13 residues. Germline CDR1 reads KGHSH; CDR2 reads LQKENI. In nucleotides, the CDR3 is TGTGCCAGCTCCATAACATTGAACACTGAAGCTTTCTTT. It encodes CASSITLNTEAFF.

This clone appeared a single time. The same CDR3 is also encoded by other DNA sequences in this sample. V and J are TRBV4-3 and TRBJ1-2, with 7 bases that match TRBD1. The CDR3 sequence is 15 residues long. Trimming at V came to 4 bases and at J to 4 bases, leaving 9 bases not matched to a gene. Germline loops: CDR1 LGHNA, CDR2 YSLEER. DNA of the CDR3: TGCGCCAGCAGCCGGGGAGGGGACAGCATCTATGGCTACACCTTC. The encoded protein is CASSRGGDSIYGYTF.

The CDR3 DNA follows: TGTGCCAGCAGTTGGCGCCGGGGAAGATGGACTGAAGCTTTCTTT. Translated: CASSWRRGRWTEAFF. The chain links TRBV27 to TRBJ1-1; D unresolved. Trimming removed 4 bases at V and 5 bases at J, with 17 bases between. CDR3 length: 15 residues. Germline loops: CDR1 MNHEY, CDR2 SMNVEV (reference sequence).

This clone came up a few times. The J gene is TRBJ2-7, the V gene TRBV6-1, with a weak D call TRBD1 (5 bases). V dropped 6 bases and J dropped 2 bases, with 17 bases sitting between them. The germline V gene encodes CDR1 MNHNS and CDR2 SASEGT. The CDR3 is 15 amino acids. DNA for the CDR3: TGTGCCAGCAGCGTGATATGGGGCTTCGCCTACGAGCAGTACTTC. It translates to CASSVIWGFAYEQYF.

V gene TRBV9 combines with J gene TRBJ2-5; D perhaps matches TRBD1 (6 bases). The CDR3 covers 11 residues. Trimming pared 5 bases from V and 5 bases from J, leaving 7 bases between. CDR1 is SGDLS, CDR2 YYNGEE, per germline. CDR3 region: CASSDRETQYF. CDR3 coding DNA: TGTGCCAGCAGTGACAGGGAGACCCAGTACTTC.

The chain uses TRBV5-1 and TRBJ2-7; either TRBD1 or TRBD2 may fit D (5 bases each). V lost 0 bases and J 3 bases, leaving 13 bases between the germline ends. Looked up from germline, CDR1 is SGHRS and CDR2 is YFSETQ. The CDR3 runs to 15 residues. The CDR3 bases are TGCGCCAGCAGCTTGGAGGTCGGGGCCGGCTACGAGCAGTACTTC. This encodes CASSLEVGAGYEQYF.

The chain combines TRBV18 with TRBJ2-7; D might be TRBD2 (6 bases). The CDR3 runs to 17 residues. Germline-derived CDR1 and CDR2 are KGHSH and LQKENI. V lost 6 bases to trimming and J lost 2 bases, with 23 bases between them. CDR3 nucleotide sequence: TGTGCCAGCTCCAACCCTGGGGCGGGGCCCAGGGCCTACGAGCAGTACTTC. Translating gives CASSNPGAGPRAYEQYF.

The chain links TRBV28 to TRBJ2-5; 9 bases align to TRBD1. Unmatched junction bases numbered 4, after V lost 7 bases and J lost 1 base. The CDR3 contains 14 residues. Germline V gives CDR1 MDHEN, CDR2 SYDVKM. CDR3 protein: CASNRQGVQETQYF. The CDR3 nucleotides read TGTGCCAGCAATCGACAGGGGGTCCAAGAGACCCAGTACTTC.

This rearrangement joins TRBV19 to TRBJ2-3; maybe TRBD2 (6 bases). V shed 3 bases and J shed 8 bases, with 6 bases lying between them. Germline CDR1 is LNHDA and CDR2 is SQIVND (reference sequence). CDR3 length: 11 residues. CDR3 region: CASSMGGTQYF. The CDR3, as DNA: TGTGCCAGTAGTATGGGAGGTACGCAGTATTTT.

As regards this clone: Other nucleotide sequences in the sample specify the same CDR3. V is TRBV30 and J is TRBJ2-5; TRBD1 is a possible D gene (5 bases). The germline gives CDR1 GTSNPN, CDR2 SVGIG (reference sequence). This CDR3 has 12 amino acids. Trimming removed 4 bases at V and 1 base at J, with 7 bases between. CDR3 region: CAWNQGQETQYF. The CDR3 nucleotides read TGTGCCTGGAACCAGGGCCAAGAGACCCAGTACTTC.

V gene TRBV7-9 combines with J gene TRBJ1-4, with TRBD1 as a possible D gene (5 bases). This CDR3 spans 12 amino acids. Trimming shortened V by 5 bases and J by 13 bases, and 14 bases separated the two germline ends. Per germline, CDR1 SEHNR and CDR2 FQNEAQ (reference sequence). CDR3: CASSPGPGGLFF. CDR3 DNA: TGTGCCAGCAGCCCGGGGCCCGGCGGACTGTTTTTT.

The J gene is TRBJ1-5, the V gene TRBV5-8, with TRBD1 matching 8 bases. J gave up 7 bases and V 4 bases, and 7 bases lay outside the gene matches. Germline values: CDR1 SGHTS, CDR2 YDEGEE. The CDR3 contains 14 residues. This CDR3 is CASSTDRVDQPQHF. In DNA, the CDR3 is TGTGCCAGCAGCACGGACAGGGTCGACCAGCCCCAGCATTTT.

A remark on this clone: In the same sample, other DNA sequences code for this CDR3. The gene calls are TRBV28 and TRBJ2-1, with 9 bases lining up with TRBD2. Germline V CDR1 and CDR2: MDHEN, SYDVKM. CDR3 length equals 15 residues. Trimming took 2 bases from V and 5 from J; bases not matched to a gene: 4. The CDR3 loop reads CASSLAGGPHNEQFF. The CDR3, as DNA: TGTGCCAGCAGTTTAGCGGGAGGGCCCCACAATGAGCAGTTCTTC. The variable domain in full, with the rest retrieved from reference TRBV28 and TRBJ2-1, is DVKVTQSSRYLVKRTGEKVFLECVQDMDHENMFWYRQDPGLGLRLIYFSYDVKMKEKGDIPEGYSVSREKKERFSLILESASTNQTSMYLCASSLAGGPHNEQFFGPGTRLTVL.

The genes are TRBV18 and TRBJ1-4; no clear D. The germline gives CDR1 KGHSH, CDR2 LQKENI. The CDR3 covers 16 residues. Trimming stripped 5 bases from V and 0 bases from J, with 13 bases between. CDR3 DNA: TGTGCCAGCTCAGAACAAAGAGGGACAACTAATGAAAAACTGTTTTTT. It is translated as CASSEQRGTTNEKLFF.

V gene TRBV10-1 combines with J gene TRBJ2-7; 7 nucleotides match TRBD1. Looked up from germline, CDR1 is WNHNN and CDR2 is SYGVQD (reference sequence). The ends lost 5 bases at V and 3 bases at J; junction bases unmatched: 7. This CDR3 has 14 amino acids. The CDR3 region is CASSRGQAVYEQYF. The CDR3 DNA reads TGCGCCAGCAGTCGCGGACAGGCGGTCTACGAGCAGTACTTC.

Here the CDR3 reads CASSDRPGRTNEKLFF. In DNA, the CDR3 is TGTGCCAGCAGTGACAGACCGGGACGGACTAATGAAAAACTGTTTTTT. J is TRBJ1-4 and V is TRBV2; D is perhaps TRBD1 (5 bases). The length of the CDR3 is 16 residues. The germline CDR1 and CDR2 sequences are SNHLY and FYNNEI. The V and J ends lost 3 bases and 2 bases respectively, with 13 bases between them.

V gene TRBV18 combines with J gene TRBJ2-7; D call uncertain. Trimming took off 3 bases at V and 3 bases at J, with 12 bases between the two ends. Germline CDR1 and CDR2: KGHSH and LQKENI. CDR3 length: 14 residues. The CDR3 sequence is CASSPGQLNYEQYF. The CDR3 bases are TGTGCCAGCTCACCCGGGCAGCTTAACTACGAGCAGTACTTC.

For the CDR3, the DNA is TGTGCCAGCAGTTTACCGGGACTCCCAAGGGAGACCCAGTACTTC. It translates to CASSLPGLPRETQYF. The rearrangement uses TRBV28 and TRBJ2-5; D might be TRBD2 (6 bases). V shed 2 bases and J shed 5 bases, with 15 bases lying between them. CDR1 is MDHEN and CDR2 is SYDVKM in the germline V gene. CDR3 length: 15 amino acids.

This clone came up once. The chain has TRBV28 and TRBJ2-5; the match to TRBD1 covers 7 bases. This CDR3 is 13 amino acids long. CDR1 and CDR2 (germline): MDHEN, SYDVKM. Germline trimming cut 3 bases from V and 4 bases from J; bases unmatched to any gene: 2. The CDR3 is CASSLGQPETQYF. CDR3 in DNA: TGTGCCAGCAGTTTGGGACAGCCAGAGACCCAGTACTTC.